A selection of T cell receptor beta chains follows, all from one sample in a study of somatic mutations in cytotoxic T cells in rheumatoid arthritis. Using immunoSEQ multiplex PCR, the repertoire was profiled, and TCRdb retains in-frame clones only, with some absent. Among about 12,000 clones listed, around four fifths were seen once. What was sequenced was CD8+ T cells sorted from blood. The receptors shown here come from a woman in her sixties in good health. Each CDR3 is given with its conserved first and last residue. D genes are given only for firm matches. Clone sizes are given selectively: once, few, many, or a class where the clone is expanded.

J gene | D gene | V gene | clone size | CDR3 DNA | CDR3 protein
TRBJ1-2 | NA | TRBV4-2 | few | TGTGCCAGCAGCCAAGTAGGAGGGGACGACTATGGCTACACCTTC | CASSQVGGDDYGYTF
TRBJ1-6 | NA | TRBV6-1 | NA | TGTGCCAGCAGTGAAGCCCTTTTCAGTTTCCTCCACTTT | CASSEALFSFLHF
TRBJ2-1 | TRBD2 | TRBV9 | NA | TGTGCCAGCACTAGCGGGGGGGCCGATGAGCAGTTCTTC | CASTSGGADEQFF
TRBJ2-5 | TRBD1 | TRBV11-2 | NA | TGTGCCAGCAGCGCGCCGGGGCGAACAGGGGATGAGACCCAGTACTTC | CASSAPGRTGDETQYF
TRBJ2-5 | NA | TRBV21-1 | few | TGTGCCAGCAGCAAACGTCGAGGCAGTCTCACACAAGAGACCCAGTACTTC | CASSKRRGSLTQETQYF
TRBJ2-1 | TRBD2 | TRBV5-1 | NA | TGCGCCAGCAGCCCTCATAGCGGGGGGGCCTACAATGAGCAGTTCTTC | CASSPHSGGAYNEQFF
TRBJ2-1 | TRBD1 | TRBV6-1 | NA | TGTGCCAGCAGTGACCGGACAGGGTACAATGAGCAGTTCTTC | CASSDRTGYNEQFF
TRBJ2-1 | TRBD2 | TRBV9 | NA | TGTGCCAGCAGCGTAAGCGGGGGGGCCGTGGATGAGCAGTTCTTC | CASSVSGGAVDEQFF
TRBJ1-6 | TRBD1 | TRBV28 | few | TGTGCCAGTAGCGGCTTAGCGGTGGTGGACAGGGGTGGTTCACCCCTCCACTTT | CASSGLAVVDRGGSPLHF
TRBJ2-5 | TRBD1 | TRBV11-2 | NA | TGTGCCAGCAGCCAAACAGGGGGCCTACAAGAGACCCAGTACTTC | CASSQTGGLQETQYF
TRBJ2-3 | TRBD1 | TRBV5-6 | NA | TGTGCCAGCAGCTTTAGAGACAGGGCCACCGATACGCAGTATTTT | CASSFRDRATDTQYF
TRBJ1-1 | TRBD1 | TRBV11-2 | once | TGTGCCAGCAGCCACCGGGCAGGGGGCCGGAACACTGAAGCTTTCTTT | CASSHRAGGRNTEAFF
TRBJ1-1 | TRBD1 | TRBV11-2 | once | TGTGCCAGCAGCTTACCGGGACAGTTTATGAACACTGAAGCTTTCTTT | CASSLPGQFMNTEAFF
TRBJ1-5 | TRBD1 | TRBV30 | NA | TGTGCCTGGAGTGGGGGGACAGTCGGTCAGCCCCAGCATTTT | CAWSGGTVGQPQHF
TRBJ1-3 | TRBD1 | TRBV6-6 | NA | TGTGCCAGCAGACGACAGGGAACTAATGGTAACACCATATATTTT | CASRRQGTNGNTIYF
TRBJ2-1 | NA | TRBV9 | NA | TGTGCCAGCAGCGTAGGTTTCAACAATGAGCAGTTCTTC | CASSVGFNNEQFF
TRBJ2-3 | TRBD2 | TRBV28 | NA | TGTGCCAGCAGTTTGGCTCTAGCGGGGAGTCAAGATACGCAGTATTTT | CASSLALAGSQDTQYF
TRBJ2-7 | NA | TRBV7-6 | NA | TGTGCCAGCAGCTTAAGCGTGAGGAATGAGCAGTACTTC | CASSLSVRNEQYF
TRBJ2-5 | TRBD1 | TRBV19 | NA | TGTGCCAGTAGTATATTTTTCATCGGGACAGGGGGCGAAGAGACCCAGTACTTC | CASSIFFIGTGGEETQYF
TRBJ2-1 | TRBD2 | TRBV19 | once | TGTGCCAGTAGTTTAGCGGGTGAGCAGTTCTTC | CASSLAGEQFF
TRBJ2-7 | TRBD1 | TRBV19 | NA | TGTGCCAGTAGCCCAGGGGGCCCCTACGAGCAGTACTTC | CASSPGGPYEQYF
TRBJ2-7 | NA | TRBV6-1 | large | TGTGCCAGCAGTGACTCGCTAGCTAGGGAGCAGTACTTC | CASSDSLAREQYF
TRBJ2-3 | NA | TRBV7-2 | NA | TGTGCCAGCAGCTCTACTACGGGGAGCACAGATACGCAGTATTTT | CASSSTTGSTDTQYF
TRBJ2-1 | TRBD2 | TRBV19 | NA | TGTGCCAGTAGTATAGGCGGGGGGCTCAATGAGCAGTTCTTC | CASSIGGGLNEQFF
TRBJ2-1 | TRBD1 | TRBV14 | NA | TGTGCCAGCAGCCAAAGGACAGGCCGGGATGAGCAGTTCTTC | CASSQRTGRDEQFF
TRBJ1-5 | NA | TRBV27 | NA | TGTGCCAGCAGTCCATGGGGGCCTAGCAATCAGCCCCAGCATTTT | CASSPWGPSNQPQHF
TRBJ1-4 | NA | TRBV6-5 | NA | TGTGCCAGCAGTTACATGGGGGGGGGTGAAAAACTGTTTTTT | CASSYMGGGEKLFF
TRBJ1-6 | NA | TRBV4-1 | NA | TGCGCCAGCAGCCAAGATGAAGGGACAAATTCACCCCTCCACTTT | CASSQDEGTNSPLHF
TRBJ2-5 | NA | TRBV4-2 | NA | TGTGCCAGCAGCCAAGATCCAGGGACAACGGAGACCCAGTACTTC | CASSQDPGTTETQYF
TRBJ2-7 | TRBD2 | TRBV7-6 | NA | TGTGCCAGCAGCTTAGTAGCGGGGGGATACGAGCAGTACTTC | CASSLVAGGYEQYF
TRBJ2-3 | TRBD2 | TRBV5-6 | NA | TGTGCCAGCAGCGGTAGGACTAGCGCCCTCCCCCACACAGATACGCAGTATTTT | CASSGRTSALPHTDTQYF
TRBJ2-5 | NA | TRBV6-1 | NA | TGTGCCAGCAGCGAAGAGACCCAGTACTTC | CASSEETQYF
TRBJ2-1 | TRBD2 | TRBV19 | NA | TGTGCCAGTAGTATAGGTCCGGGGGGGCCGGGAAATGAGCAGTTCTTC | CASSIGPGGPGNEQFF
TRBJ1-1 | TRBD1 | TRBV7-9 | NA | TGTGCCAGCAGCTTGGGACAGGGCAACACTGAAGCTTTCTTT | CASSLGQGNTEAFF
TRBJ2-5 | TRBD2 | TRBV5-1 | once | TGCGCCAGCAGCTTGGTAGCCGGGGGGCAAGAGACCCAGTACTTC | CASSLVAGGQETQYF
TRBJ1-1 | TRBD1 | TRBV2 | NA | TGTGCCAGCAGGGCCGGGACAGCAAACACTGAAGCTTTCTTT | CASRAGTANTEAFF
TRBJ1-6 | NA | TRBV6-6 | NA | TGTGCCAGCAGTCCGCGGGACGGCATTAATTCACCCCTCCACTTT | CASSPRDGINSPLHF